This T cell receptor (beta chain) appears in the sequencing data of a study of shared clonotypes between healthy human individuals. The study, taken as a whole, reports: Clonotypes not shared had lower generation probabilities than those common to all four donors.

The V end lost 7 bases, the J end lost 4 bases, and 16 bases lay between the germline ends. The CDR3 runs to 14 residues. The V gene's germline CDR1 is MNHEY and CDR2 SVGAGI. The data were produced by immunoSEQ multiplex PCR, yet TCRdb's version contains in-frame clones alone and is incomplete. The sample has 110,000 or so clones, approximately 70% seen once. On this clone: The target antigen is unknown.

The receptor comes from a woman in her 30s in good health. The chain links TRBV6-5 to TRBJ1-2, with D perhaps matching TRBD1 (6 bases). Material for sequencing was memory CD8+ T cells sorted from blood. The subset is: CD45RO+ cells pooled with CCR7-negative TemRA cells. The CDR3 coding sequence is TGTGCCAGCAAACGGGACATCCTCTCCTATGGCTACACCTTC. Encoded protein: CASKRDILSYGYTF.